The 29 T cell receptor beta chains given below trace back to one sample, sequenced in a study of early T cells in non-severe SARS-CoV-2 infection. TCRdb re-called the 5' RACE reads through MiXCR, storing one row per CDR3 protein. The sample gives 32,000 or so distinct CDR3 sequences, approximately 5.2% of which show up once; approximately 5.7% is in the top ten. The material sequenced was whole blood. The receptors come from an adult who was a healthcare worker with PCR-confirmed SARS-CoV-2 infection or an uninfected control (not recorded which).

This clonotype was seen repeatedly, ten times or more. Here the CDR3 DNA reads TGTGCCTGGATGGGGGGGTCCTACGAGCAGTACTTC. This gives the protein CAWMGGSYEQYF. V and J are TRBV30 and TRBJ2-7; 7 bases fit TRBD2. This CDR3 has 12 amino acids. V lost 4 bases and J lost 1; bases outside the gene matches: 1. CDR1 is GTSNPN and CDR2 is SVGIG in the germline V gene (reference sequence).

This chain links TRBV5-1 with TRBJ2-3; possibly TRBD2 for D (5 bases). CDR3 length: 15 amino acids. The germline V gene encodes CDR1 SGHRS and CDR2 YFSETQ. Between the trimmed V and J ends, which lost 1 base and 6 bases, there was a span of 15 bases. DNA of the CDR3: TGCGCCAGCAGCTTGTTAGCCGGGGATCTTGATACGCAGTATTTT. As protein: CASSLLAGDLDTQYF.

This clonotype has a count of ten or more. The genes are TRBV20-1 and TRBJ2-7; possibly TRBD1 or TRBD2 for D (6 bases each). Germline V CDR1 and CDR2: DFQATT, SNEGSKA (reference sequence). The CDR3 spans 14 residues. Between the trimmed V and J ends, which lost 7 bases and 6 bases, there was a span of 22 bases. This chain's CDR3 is CSVKRRGPHGEQYF. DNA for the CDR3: TGCAGTGTCAAGCGCCGGGGGCCGCATGGCGAGCAGTACTTC.

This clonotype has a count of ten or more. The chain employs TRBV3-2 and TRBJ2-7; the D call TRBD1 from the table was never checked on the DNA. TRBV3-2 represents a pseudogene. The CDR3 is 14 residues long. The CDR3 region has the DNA TGTGCCAGCAGGGCGGACAGGGCATCGTACGAGCAGTACTTC. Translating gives CASRADRASYEQYF.

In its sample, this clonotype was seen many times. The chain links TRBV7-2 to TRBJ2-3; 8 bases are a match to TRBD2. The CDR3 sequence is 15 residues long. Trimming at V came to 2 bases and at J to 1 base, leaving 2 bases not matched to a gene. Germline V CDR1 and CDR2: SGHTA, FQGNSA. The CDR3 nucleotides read TGTGCCAGCAGCTTAATGCGGGGGGGCACAGATACGCAGTATTTT. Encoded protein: CASSLMRGGTDTQYF.

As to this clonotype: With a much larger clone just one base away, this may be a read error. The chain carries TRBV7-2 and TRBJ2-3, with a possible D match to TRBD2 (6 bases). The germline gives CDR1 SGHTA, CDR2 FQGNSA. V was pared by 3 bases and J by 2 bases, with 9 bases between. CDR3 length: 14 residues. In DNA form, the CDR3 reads TGTGCCAGCAGCTTTGGGGGGACCACAGATACGCAGTATTTT. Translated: CASSFGGTTDTQYF.

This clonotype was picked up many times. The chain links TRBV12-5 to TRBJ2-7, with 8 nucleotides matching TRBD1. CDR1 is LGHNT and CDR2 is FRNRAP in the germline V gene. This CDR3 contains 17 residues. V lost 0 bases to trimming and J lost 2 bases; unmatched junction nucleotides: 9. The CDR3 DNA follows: TGTGCTAGTGGTTTGGTACTTACTGGACAGGGCGCCTACGAGCAGTACTTC. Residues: CASGLVLTGQGAYEQYF.

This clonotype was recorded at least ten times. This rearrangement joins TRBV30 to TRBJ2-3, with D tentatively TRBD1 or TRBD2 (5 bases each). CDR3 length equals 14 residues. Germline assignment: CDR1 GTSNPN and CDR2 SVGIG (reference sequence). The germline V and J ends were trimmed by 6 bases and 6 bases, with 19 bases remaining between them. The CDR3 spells CACPNRDPSDTQYF. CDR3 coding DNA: TGTGCCTGCCCTAACCGGGACCCCTCCGATACGCAGTATTTT.

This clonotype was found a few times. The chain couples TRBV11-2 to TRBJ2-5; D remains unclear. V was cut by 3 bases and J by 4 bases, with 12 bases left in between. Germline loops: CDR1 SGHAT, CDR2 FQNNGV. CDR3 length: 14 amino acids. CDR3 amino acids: CASSFDIRGETQYF. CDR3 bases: TGTGCCAGCAGCTTCGATATTAGAGGAGAGACCCAGTACTTC.

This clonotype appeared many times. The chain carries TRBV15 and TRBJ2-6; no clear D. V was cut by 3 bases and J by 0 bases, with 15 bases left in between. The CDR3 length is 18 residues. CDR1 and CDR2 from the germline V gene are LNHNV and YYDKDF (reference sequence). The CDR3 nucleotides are TGTGCCACCAGCAGGGCACAAACCAGGTTCTCTGGGGCCAACGTCCTGACTTTC. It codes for CATSRAQTRFSGANVLTF.

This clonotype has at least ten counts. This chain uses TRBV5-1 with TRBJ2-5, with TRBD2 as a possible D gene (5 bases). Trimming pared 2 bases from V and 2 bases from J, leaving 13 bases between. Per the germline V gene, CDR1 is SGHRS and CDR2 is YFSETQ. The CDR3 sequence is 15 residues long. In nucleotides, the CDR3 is TGCGCCAGCAGCTTTACCGGGATAGAGCAAGAGACCCAGTACTTC. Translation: CASSFTGIEQETQYF. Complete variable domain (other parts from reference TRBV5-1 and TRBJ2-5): KAGVTQTPRYLIKTRGQQVTLSCSPISGHRSVSWYQQTPGQGLQFLFEYFSETQRNKGNFPGRFSGRQFSNSRSEMNVSTLELGDSALYLCASSFTGIEQETQYFGPGTRLLVL.

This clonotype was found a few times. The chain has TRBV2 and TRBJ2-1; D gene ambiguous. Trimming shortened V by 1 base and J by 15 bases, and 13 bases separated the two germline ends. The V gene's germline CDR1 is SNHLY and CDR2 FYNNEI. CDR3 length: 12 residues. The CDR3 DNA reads TGTGCCAGCAGTGAAGATTCCGTTTGGCGGTTCTTC. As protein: CASSEDSVWRFF.

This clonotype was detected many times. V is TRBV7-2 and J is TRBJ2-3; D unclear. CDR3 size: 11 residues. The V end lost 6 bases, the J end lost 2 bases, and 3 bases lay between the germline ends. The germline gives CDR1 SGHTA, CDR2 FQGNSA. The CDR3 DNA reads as TGTGCCAGCAGGGTCACAGATACGCAGTATTTT. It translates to CASRVTDTQYF.

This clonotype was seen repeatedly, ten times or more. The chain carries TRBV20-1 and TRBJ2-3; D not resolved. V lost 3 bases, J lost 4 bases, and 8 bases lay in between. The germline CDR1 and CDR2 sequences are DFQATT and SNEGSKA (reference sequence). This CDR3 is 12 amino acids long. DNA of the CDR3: TGCAGTGCTAGTTCAGCTGCAGATACGCAGTATTTT. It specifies CSASSAADTQYF.

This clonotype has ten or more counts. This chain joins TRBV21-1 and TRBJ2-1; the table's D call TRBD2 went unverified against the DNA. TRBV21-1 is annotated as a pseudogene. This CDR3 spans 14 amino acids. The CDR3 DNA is TGTGCCAGCTCAGTGGGAAAGGCCCCGCTGGAGCAGTTCTTC. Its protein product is CASSVGKAPLEQFF.

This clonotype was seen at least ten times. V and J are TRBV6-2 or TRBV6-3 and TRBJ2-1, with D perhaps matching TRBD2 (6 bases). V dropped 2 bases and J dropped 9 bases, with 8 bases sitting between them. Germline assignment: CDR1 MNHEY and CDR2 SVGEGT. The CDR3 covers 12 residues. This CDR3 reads CASSYGGFEQFF. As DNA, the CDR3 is TGTGCCAGCAGTTACGGGGGGTTTGAGCAGTTCTTC.

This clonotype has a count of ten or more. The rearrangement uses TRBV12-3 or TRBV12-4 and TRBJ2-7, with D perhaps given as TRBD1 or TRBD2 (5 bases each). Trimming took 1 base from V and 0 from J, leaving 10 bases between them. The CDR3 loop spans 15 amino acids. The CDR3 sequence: CASSLDWGSSYEQYF. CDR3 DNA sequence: TGTGCCAGCAGTTTAGATTGGGGGAGCTCCTACGAGCAGTACTTC.

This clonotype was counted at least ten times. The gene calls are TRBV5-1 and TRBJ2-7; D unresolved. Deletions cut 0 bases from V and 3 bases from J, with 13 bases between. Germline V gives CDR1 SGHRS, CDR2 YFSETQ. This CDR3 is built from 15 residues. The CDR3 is CASSLVNELIYEQYF. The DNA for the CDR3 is TGCGCCAGCAGCTTGGTAAACGAACTTATCTACGAGCAGTACTTC.

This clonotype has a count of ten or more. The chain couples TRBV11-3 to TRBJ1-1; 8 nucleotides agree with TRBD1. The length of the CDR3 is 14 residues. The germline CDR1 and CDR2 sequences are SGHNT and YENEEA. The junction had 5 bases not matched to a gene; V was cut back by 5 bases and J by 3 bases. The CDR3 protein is CASSAGGYDTEAFF. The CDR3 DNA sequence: TGTGCCAGCAGCGCAGGGGGCTACGACACTGAAGCTTTCTTT. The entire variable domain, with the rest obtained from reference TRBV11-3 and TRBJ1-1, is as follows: EAGVVQSPRYKIIEKKQPVAFWCNPISGHNTLYWYLQNLGQGPELLIRYENEEAVDDSQLPKDRFSAERLKGVDSTLKIQPAELGDSAVYLCASSAGGYDTEAFFGQGTRLTVV.

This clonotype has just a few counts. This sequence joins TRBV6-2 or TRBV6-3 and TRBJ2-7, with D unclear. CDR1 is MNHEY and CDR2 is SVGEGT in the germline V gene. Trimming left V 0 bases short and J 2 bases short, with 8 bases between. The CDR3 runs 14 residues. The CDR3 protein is CASSYSASPYEQYF. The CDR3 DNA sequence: TGTGCCAGCAGTTACTCGGCCAGTCCCTACGAGCAGTACTTC.

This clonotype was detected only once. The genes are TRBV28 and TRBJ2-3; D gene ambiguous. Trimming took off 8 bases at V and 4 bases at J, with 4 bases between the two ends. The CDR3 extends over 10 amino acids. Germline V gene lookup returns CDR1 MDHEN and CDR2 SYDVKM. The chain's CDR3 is CASLADTQYF. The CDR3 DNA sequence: TGTGCCAGCCTGGCAGATACGCAGTATTTT.

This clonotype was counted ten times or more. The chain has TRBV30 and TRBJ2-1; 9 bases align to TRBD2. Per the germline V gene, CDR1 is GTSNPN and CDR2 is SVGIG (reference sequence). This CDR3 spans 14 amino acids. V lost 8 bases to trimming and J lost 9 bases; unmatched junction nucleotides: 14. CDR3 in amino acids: CALRKAGGPSEQFF. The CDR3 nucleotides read TGTGCCCTCCGAAAGGCGGGGGGGCCTTCTGAGCAGTTCTTC. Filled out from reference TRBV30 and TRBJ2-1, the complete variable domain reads SQTIHQWPATLVQPVGSPLSLECTVEGTSNPNLYWYRQAAGRGLQLLFYSVGIGQISSEVPQNLSASRPQDRQFILSSKKLLLSDSGFYLCALRKAGGPSEQFFGPGTRLTVL.

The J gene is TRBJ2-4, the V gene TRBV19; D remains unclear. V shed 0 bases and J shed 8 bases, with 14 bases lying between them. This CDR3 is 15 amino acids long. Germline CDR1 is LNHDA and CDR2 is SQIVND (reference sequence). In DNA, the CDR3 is TGTGCCAGTAGTATAGAATATACCCCTTCAGACATTCAGTACTTC. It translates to CASSIEYTPSDIQYF.

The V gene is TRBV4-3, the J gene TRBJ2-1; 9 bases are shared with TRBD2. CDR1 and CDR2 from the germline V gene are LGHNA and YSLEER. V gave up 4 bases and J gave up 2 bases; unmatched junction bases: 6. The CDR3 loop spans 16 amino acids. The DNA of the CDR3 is TGCGCCAGCAGCCCCATAGCGGGGGACACCTACAATGAGCAGTTCTTC. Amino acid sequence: CASSPIAGDTYNEQFF.

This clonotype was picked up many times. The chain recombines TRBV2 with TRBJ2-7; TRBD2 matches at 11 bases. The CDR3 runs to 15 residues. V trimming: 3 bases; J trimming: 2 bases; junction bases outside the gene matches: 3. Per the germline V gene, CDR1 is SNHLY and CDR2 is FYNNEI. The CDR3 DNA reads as TGTGCCAGCAGTGAGAGTAGCGGGGGGGCCTACGAGCAGTACTTC. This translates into CASSESSGGAYEQYF.

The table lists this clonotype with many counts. CDR3 loop: CASGSAPDNEQFF. The DNA of the CDR3 is TGTGCTAGTGGTTCCGCCCCAGACAATGAGCAGTTCTTC. The chain links TRBV12-5 to TRBJ2-1; D gene ambiguous. V gave up 4 bases and J gave up 5 bases, with 9 bases separating them. This CDR3 has 13 amino acids. The V gene's germline CDR1 is LGHNT and CDR2 FRNRAP.

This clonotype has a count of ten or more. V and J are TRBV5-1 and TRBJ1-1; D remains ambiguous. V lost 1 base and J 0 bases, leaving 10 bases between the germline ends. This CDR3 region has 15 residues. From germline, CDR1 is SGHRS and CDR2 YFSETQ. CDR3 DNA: TGCGCCAGCAGCTTGAATGTCGAGATGAACACTGAAGCTTTCTTT. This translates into CASSLNVEMNTEAFF.

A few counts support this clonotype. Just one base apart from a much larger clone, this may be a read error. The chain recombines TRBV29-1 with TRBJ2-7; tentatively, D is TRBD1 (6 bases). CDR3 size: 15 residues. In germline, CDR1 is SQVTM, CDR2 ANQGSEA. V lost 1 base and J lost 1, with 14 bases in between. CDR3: CSVEGADSCSYEQYF. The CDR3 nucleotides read TGCAGCGTTGAAGGCGCGGACAGCTGTTCCTACGAGCAGTACTTC.

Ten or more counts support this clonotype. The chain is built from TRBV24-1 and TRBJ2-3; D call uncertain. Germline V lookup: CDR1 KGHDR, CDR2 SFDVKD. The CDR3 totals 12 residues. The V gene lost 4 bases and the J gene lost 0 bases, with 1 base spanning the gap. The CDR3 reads CATSDSTDTQYF. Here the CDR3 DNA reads TGTGCCACCAGTGACAGCACAGATACGCAGTATTTT.